The 10 T cell receptor beta chains below all came from one sample that was sequenced in a study of response to subunit inactivated influenza vaccine. TCRdb re-called the RT-PCR reads through MiXCR, storing one row per CDR3 protein. The table has over 150,000 distinct CDR3 sequences, over 8.5% seen once. Sample: CD8+ T cells sorted from PBMCs, taken around 2 years after vaccination. Receptors originate from a man aged 45 to 70 who received an inactivated influenza vaccine.

For this clonotype: A junction end diverges from the germline sequence, so it may reflect a read error. The chain employs TRBV9 and TRBJ2-4; D call uncertain. This CDR3 is built from 14 residues. CDR1 SGDLS and CDR2 YYNGEE come from the germline V gene. The CDR3 spells CASSVGGRKNIRYF. The DNA for the CDR3 is TGTGCCAGCAGCGTAGGAGGACGGAAAAACATTCGGTACTTC. Supplemented by reference TRBV9 and TRBJ2-4, the full variable domain reads DSGVTQTPKHLITATGQRVTLRCSPRSGDLSVYWYQQSLDQGLQFLIQYYNGEERAKGNILERFSAQQFPDLHSELNLSSLELGDSALYFCASSVGGRKNIRYFGAGTRLSVL.

This clonotype was observed at least ten times. The rearrangement joins TRBV6-1 to TRBJ2-1, with 11 nucleotides matching TRBD2. V shed 6 bases and J 3 bases; nucleotides not matched to a gene: 7. From germline, CDR1 is MNHNS and CDR2 SASEGT. This CDR3 comprises 16 residues. Written as DNA, the CDR3 is TGTGCCAGCAGAGAAACTAGCGGGAGCCTCTACAATGAGCAGTTCTTC. Translating gives CASRETSGSLYNEQFF.

The rearrangement joins TRBV12-3 or TRBV12-4 to TRBJ1-1; TRBD1 might be the D (6 bases). The CDR3 is 14 residues long. The V and J ends lost 8 bases and 3 bases respectively, with 16 bases between them. CDR3 amino acids: CASHRVSGHTEAFF. CDR3 DNA sequence: TGTGCCAGCCACAGGGTGTCAGGGCACACTGAAGCTTTCTTT.

The chain combines TRBV4-3 with TRBJ2-3, with D perhaps TRBD1 (5 bases). The germline V gene has CDR1 LGHNA and CDR2 YSLEER. The CDR3 loop spans 17 amino acids. The ends were cut back, 0 bases at V and 4 bases at J, with 17 bases in the middle. The CDR3 reads CASSQDHPPGWSDTQYF. The CDR3 coding sequence is TGCGCCAGCAGCCAAGATCATCCGCCAGGGTGGTCAGATACGCAGTATTTT.

This clonotype has more than one count but fewer than ten. The chain joins TRBV24-1 to TRBJ2-3; D remains unclear. The CDR3 extends over 14 amino acids. Germline-derived CDR1 and CDR2 are KGHDR and SFDVKD. V was cut by 4 bases and J by 2 bases, with 9 bases left in between. The CDR3 spells CATSDFKNTDTQYF. As DNA, the CDR3 is TGTGCCACCAGTGACTTCAAGAACACAGATACGCAGTATTTT.

The chain carries TRBV12-3 or TRBV12-4 and TRBJ1-3, with TRBD1 matching 7 bases. The ends lost 9 bases at V and 4 bases at J; junction bases unmatched: 9. The CDR3 consists of 14 residues. CDR3: CARGGRERGNTIYF. The CDR3 bases are TGTGCCAGAGGGGGCAGGGAGAGGGGAAACACCATATATTTT.

This clonotype was seen a handful of times. The CDR3 region is CASSYSGTGHEAFF. The CDR3 region has the DNA TGTGCCAGCAGTTACTCGGGGACAGGACATGAAGCTTTCTTT. The gene calls are TRBV6-2 or TRBV6-3 and TRBJ1-1; 8 bases fit TRBD1. V was pared by 0 bases and J by 7 bases, with 4 bases of the junction left unmatched. The CDR3 covers 14 residues. From germline, CDR1 is MNHEY and CDR2 SVGEGT.

This clonotype was recorded a few times. The chain links TRBV2 to TRBJ2-7; tentatively, D is TRBD1 (5 bases). Per the germline V gene, CDR1 is SNHLY and CDR2 is FYNNEI. This CDR3 is 15 amino acids long. V lost 4 bases, J lost 1 base, and 14 bases lay in between. The CDR3 is CASSVQVPGSYEQYF. The CDR3 coding sequence is TGTGCCAGCAGTGTTCAGGTTCCAGGGTCCTACGAGCAGTACTTC. Full variable domain (outside the CDR3, taken from reference TRBV2 and TRBJ2-7): EPEVTQTPSHQVTQMGQEVILRCVPISNHLYFYWYRQILGQKVEFLVSFYNNEISEKSEIFDDQFSVERPDGSNFTLKIRSTKLEDSAMYFCASSVQVPGSYEQYFGPGTRLTVT.

This clonotype came up a few times. The chain joins TRBV29-1 to TRBJ1-4; D unresolved. Trimming removed 4 bases at V and 0 bases at J, with 9 bases between. The CDR3 loop spans 14 amino acids. Germline lookup yields CDR1 SQVTM and CDR2 ANQGSEA. This CDR3 reads CSVVGDTTNEKLFF. In DNA form, the CDR3 reads TGCAGCGTTGTTGGGGATACAACTAATGAAAAACTGTTTTTT.

In its sample, this clonotype was seen a few times. This chain connects TRBV29-1 to TRBJ2-1; 7 bases line up with TRBD2. The CDR3 is made up of 16 amino acids. The V segment lost 7 bases and the J segment 0 bases; nucleotides outside the gene matches: 12. Germline lookup yields CDR1 SQVTM and CDR2 ANQGSEA. The CDR3 DNA reads TGCAGCGCCTTGGGGGGGGTCACCAGCTCCTACAATGAGCAGTTCTTC. Translating it yields CSALGGVTSSYNEQFF.